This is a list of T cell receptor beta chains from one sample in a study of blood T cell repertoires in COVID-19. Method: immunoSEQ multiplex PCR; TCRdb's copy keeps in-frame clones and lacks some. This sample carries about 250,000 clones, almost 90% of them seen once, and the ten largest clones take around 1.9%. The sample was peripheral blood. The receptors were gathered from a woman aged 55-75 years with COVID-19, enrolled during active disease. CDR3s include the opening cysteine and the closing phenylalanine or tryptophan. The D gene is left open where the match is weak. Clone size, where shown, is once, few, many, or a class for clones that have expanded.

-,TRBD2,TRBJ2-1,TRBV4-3,TGCGCCAGCAGCCAAGATCCAGTAGCGGGGCGAGGGAATGAGCAGTTCTTC,CASSQDPVAGRGNEQFF
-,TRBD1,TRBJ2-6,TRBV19,TGTGCCAGTAACTCGGGACAGACCCGCTCTGGGGCCAACGTCCTGACTTTC,CASNSGQTRSGANVLTF
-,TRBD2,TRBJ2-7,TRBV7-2,TGTGCCAGCAGCCAAGGACTAGCGGGGGAGTACGAGCAGTACTTC,CASSQGLAGEYEQYF
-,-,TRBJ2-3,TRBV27,TGTGCCAGCAGTTTAAAACAGCTCACAGATACGCAGTATTTT,CASSLKQLTDTQYF
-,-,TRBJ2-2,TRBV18,TGTGCCAGCTCACGGAGGACGGACGCGAACACCGGGGAGCTGTTTTTT,CASSRRTDANTGELFF
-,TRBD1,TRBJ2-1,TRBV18,TGTGCCAGTACTGGACAGGGGGCTGGTGATGAGCAGTTCTTC,CASTGQGAGDEQFF
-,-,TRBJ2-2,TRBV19,TGTGCCAGTAGTATCCGACGGGGACTGAACACCGGGGAGCTGTTTTTT,CASSIRRGLNTGELFF
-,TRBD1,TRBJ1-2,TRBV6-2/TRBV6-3,TGTGCCAGCAGTCACCGGACAGGGATAGTGAACTATGGCTACACCTTC,CASSHRTGIVNYGYTF
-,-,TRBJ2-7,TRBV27,TGTGCCAGCAGTTTAGGAGGGGGCTCCGAGCAGTACTTC,CASSLGGGSEQYF
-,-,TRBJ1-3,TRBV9,TGTGCCAGCAGCGTAACGGGAGGAGAAAGGGACACCATATATTTT,CASSVTGGERDTIYF
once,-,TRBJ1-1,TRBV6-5,TGTGCCAGCAGTTACCAGGTGAACACTGAAGCTTTCTTT,CASSYQVNTEAFF
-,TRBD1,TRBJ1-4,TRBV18,TGTGCCAGCTCACCAGGGACAGGCATTAATGAAAAACTGTTTTTT,CASSPGTGINEKLFF
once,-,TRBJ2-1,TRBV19,TGTGCCAGTAGTACCACTTACAATGAGCAGTTCTTC,CASSTTYNEQFF
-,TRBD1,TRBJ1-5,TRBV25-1,TGTGCCAGCAGTGCCACAGGGGGCGGCAATCAGCCCCAGCATTTT,CASSATGGGNQPQHF
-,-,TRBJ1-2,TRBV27,TGTGCCAGCAGTGGTCAGGGCATCTATGGCTACACCTTC,CASSGQGIYGYTF
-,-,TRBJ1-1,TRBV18,TGTGCCAGCTCACCACCAACAGGGAGGGGGATCACTGAAGCTTTCTTT,CASSPPTGRGITEAFF
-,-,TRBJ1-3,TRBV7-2,TGTGCCAGCAGCCTGACAAGGGGTACTAACACCATATATTTT,CASSLTRGTNTIYF
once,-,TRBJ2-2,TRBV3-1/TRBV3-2,TGTGCCAGCAGCCCCATCACGGGGCGGGGTTTAAGGACCGGGGAGCTGTTTTTT,CASSPITGRGLRTGELFF
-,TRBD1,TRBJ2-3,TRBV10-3,TGTGCCATCTCCCCGGGACAGGACACAGATACGCAGTATTTT,CAISPGQDTDTQYF
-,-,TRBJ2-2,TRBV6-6,TGTGCCAGCAGTTACTCAAGGTCCCAGCCTAGAGGGGAGCTGTTTTTT,CASSYSRSQPRGELFF
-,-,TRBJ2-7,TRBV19,TGTGCCACCACTACAGGGAACGGGGAGCAGTACTTC,CATTTGNGEQYF
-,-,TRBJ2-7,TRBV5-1,TGCGCCAGCAGCTTGCAGGGGTCCTCCTACGAGCAGTACTTC,CASSLQGSSYEQYF
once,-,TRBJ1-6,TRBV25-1,TGTGCCAGCAGTGAATTGCAAAGGAGTAATTCACCCCTCCACTTT,CASSELQRSNSPLHF
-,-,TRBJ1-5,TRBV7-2,TGTGCCAGCAGCTTAGATCTCCGGAGCAATCAGCCCCAGCATTTT,CASSLDLRSNQPQHF
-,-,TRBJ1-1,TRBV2,TGTGCCAGCAGGGAAGACAGGCTTGAAGCTTTCTTT,CASREDRLEAFF
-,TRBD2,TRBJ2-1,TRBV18,TGTGCCAGCTCAGATCTAGCGGAGAGGAATGAGCAGTTCTTC,CASSDLAERNEQFF
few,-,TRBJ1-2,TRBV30,TGTGCCTCAGGGGTAGACTATGGCTACACCTTC,CASGVDYGYTF
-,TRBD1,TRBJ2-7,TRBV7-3,TGTGCCAGCAGCCTAGGGACAGTTTCCTCCGAGCAGTACTTC,CASSLGTVSSEQYF
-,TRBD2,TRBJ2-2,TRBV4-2,TGTGCCAGCAGCCAAGATCTGGGGGAGGGGCCGAACACCGGGGAGCTGTTTTTT,CASSQDLGEGPNTGELFF
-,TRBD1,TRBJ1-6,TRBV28,TGTGCCAGCAGTATCCGCGGACAGGGGGGGTCACCCCTCCACTTT,CASSIRGQGGSPLHF